This T cell receptor beta chain was identified in a study of siplizumab effects on memory and regulatory T cells. Each sample had approximately 10^5 TCR templates assayed. TCRdb's table, derived via immunoSEQ multiplex PCR, lists solely in-frame clones and lacks some. The sample has 90,000 to 120,000 clones, around 90% seen once. As to this clone: Its antigen is currently unknown.

Study conclusions and caveats: Treatment with siplizumab left mappable alloreactive CD4+ clones averaging around 69% Treg-derived, compared with 25% to 30% in controls. The alloreactive clones that mapped to unstimulated subsets made up only a minor fraction. Alloreactive sequences traceable to unstimulated CD4+ memory cells declined significantly under siplizumab.

The CDR3 is 19 amino acids. The specimen sequenced was CD4+ T cells sorted from blood. This rearrangement joins TRBV21-1 to TRBJ2-7. TRBV21-1 corresponds to a pseudogene. The TCR comes from a human donor in good health. Some clones in this sample may be carry-over from other donors' samples. The CDR3 protein is CASSKVETGVEEGDSEQYF. The CDR3 DNA follows: TGTGCCAGCAGCAAAGTGGAGACAGGTGTCGAGGAGGGGGATAGCGAGCAGTACTTC.